Following are 7 T cell receptor beta chains from one sample sequenced in a study of T cell responses to AZD1222 COVID-19 vaccine. Data came from immunoSEQ multiplex PCR; TCRdb stores just in-frame clones and leaves some out. The repertoire holds about 130,000 clones, with roughly 90% as singletons. The specimen was peripheral blood, collected on day 0 of AZD1222 vaccination. The receptors here all came from an adult in good health.

V and J are TRBV3-1 (or the pseudogene TRBV3-2) and TRBJ2-2; maybe TRBD1 (6 bases). Trimming pared 3 bases from V and 6 bases from J, leaving 8 bases between. In germline, CDR1 is LGHDT, CDR2 YNNKEL (reference sequence). The length of the CDR3 is 13 residues. The CDR3 DNA reads as TGTGCCAGCAGCCAGGACAGACCCGGGGAGCTGTTTTTT. This encodes CASSQDRPGELFF.

V and J are TRBV7-9 and TRBJ2-3; 9 nucleotides line up with TRBD1. The CDR3 is 17 residues long. Trimming removed 0 bases from V and 1 base from J; junction bases left unmatched: 5. The germline V gene has CDR1 SEHNR and CDR2 FQNEAQ (reference sequence). CDR3 in amino acids: CASSLAPTGGGTDTQYF. CDR3 coding DNA: TGTGCCAGCAGCTTAGCTCCGACAGGGGGTGGCACAGATACGCAGTATTTT.

The chain has TRBV13 and TRBJ2-1; TRBD2 matches 9 bases. The CDR3 totals 22 residues. CDR1 is PRHDT and CDR2 is FYEKMQ in the germline V gene (reference sequence). V lost 5 bases, J lost 9 bases, and 32 bases stayed unmatched. The CDR3 protein is CASSRTVKISVASGKIGGEQFF. In nucleotides, the CDR3 is TGTGCCAGCAGCCGGACAGTAAAAATTTCGGTGGCTAGCGGGAAAATAGGTGGTGAGCAGTTCTTC.

This clone was counted once. V usage is TRBV11-3 and J usage is TRBJ2-1; 13 nucleotides match TRBD2. V shed 5 bases, J shed 7 bases, and the junction held 5 bases outside the gene matches. In germline, CDR1 is SGHNT, CDR2 YENEEA. CDR3 length: 15 residues. The CDR3 sequence is CASSLRTSGSNEQFF. The CDR3, as DNA: TGTGCCAGCAGCCTCAGGACTAGCGGGAGTAATGAGCAGTTCTTC.

This chain links TRBV15 with TRBJ2-1; perhaps TRBD2 as D (6 bases). The germline CDR1 and CDR2 sequences are LNHNV and YYDKDF (reference sequence). The germline V and J ends were trimmed by 1 base and 0 bases, with 13 bases remaining between them. There are 17 residues in the CDR3. CDR3 loop: CATSRVVAGPSYNEQFF. In DNA form, the CDR3 reads TGTGCCACCAGCAGAGTCGTCGCGGGACCCTCCTACAATGAGCAGTTCTTC.

This chain joins TRBV7-2 and TRBJ2-4; D not resolved. Trimming cost V 5 bases and J 9 bases, with 14 bases left between them. The CDR3 covers 13 residues. Per the germline V gene, CDR1 is SGHTA and CDR2 is FQGNSA. The CDR3 DNA is TGTGCCAGCAGCCCGTACATAGACGGCATTCAGTACTTC. Its translation is CASSPYIDGIQYF.

This rearrangement joins TRBV6-5 to TRBJ1-2; tentative D call: TRBD1 (6 bases). The CDR3 loop spans 14 amino acids. The germline V and J ends were trimmed by 10 bases and 3 bases, with 18 bases remaining between them. CDR1 MNHEY and CDR2 SVGAGI come from the germline V gene. CDR3 residues: CATSTIGGDYGYTF. DNA for the CDR3: TGTGCCACTTCCACGATAGGGGGTGACTATGGCTACACCTTC.